This TCR beta chain was captured by sequencing in a study of shared clonotypes between healthy human individuals (TCRdb year 2020). With respect to the entire study: The cohort comprised two women and a few men aged 18 to 49 years. Each donor's leukapheresis produced roughly between roughly 0.85 and 10 billion PBMCs. To estimate repertoire size and how much clonotype sharing occurs between individuals, the study deeply sequenced the blood TCR repertoires of roughly 5 healthy adults. Different laboratories and diverse techniques were used to prepare libraries and sequence TCR repertoires, to increase sequencing depth and limit assay-specific biases. Per donor, three plates each were used for CD4 naive and CD4 memory, two for CD8 naive, and one for CD8 memory.

TCR CDR3 regions were amplified from genomic DNA by multiplex PCR using the deep immunoSEQ assay. For each cell subset, the extracted genomic DNA was distributed evenly across all wells of several immunoSEQ 96-well plates, and each plate served as one replicate. Each replicate PCR for sorted subsets received about 220 ng genomic DNA, equal to about 29,000 T cell genomes. The purified libraries were quantified using a Qubit 3.0 fluorometer, sized with a Bioanalyzer 2100, and then quantified again using the KAPA Library Quantification kit. A separate single-read 150-cycle Illumina NextSeq 550 flow cell was used to sequence each immunoSEQ 96-well plate. The study's own analysis went as follows. Because the immunoSEQ output held only junctional sequences and lacked quality scores, the filtering could not match the filtering applied to full-length reads. Sequences were annotated with PyIR, a Python wrapper for IgBLAST v1.9, and V/J genes and CDR3 were assigned using IMGT germline references. Reads with weak V/J assignments (E-value above 1e-6), missing CDR3, stop codons, out-of-frame junctions, or ambiguous translated residues were removed. A V3J clonotype was defined by an identical inferred V gene, J gene, and CDR3 amino acid sequence. Percentage overlap between repertoires was calculated by dividing the number of shared unique clonotypes by the size of the smaller repertoire. RTK rarefaction, the Chao1 estimator, and Recon v2.1 estimates of unobserved clonotypes were used to assess repertoire richness. Generation probabilities for all TCRbeta clonotypes obtained by the gDNA method from a handful of donors were computed using OLGA. This is the immuneACCESS table as TCRdb keeps it, with only in-frame sequences that have V and J called. A part of the clones is gone; compared with another copy, unresolved V genes explain less than half, and the rest is unexplained. The V and J calls and clone size are taken from that table; D and trimming were inferred from the DNA. The sample contains roughly 2,000,000 clones, roughly 93% of them found a single time. The top ten hold 1.5% to 2% of the sample.

General conclusions and limits of the study: Across several donors, around 5% of naive CD4, 3.5% of naive CD8, 2% to 2.5% of memory CD4, and 0.3% to 0.45% of memory CD8 clonotypes were shared. Naive subsets generally had larger estimated clonotype richness than memory subsets did. Pairwise subsampling led to the expectation that sequencing depth would affect the degree of clonotype sharing among donors. Sampling was restricted to blood, and TCR repertoires in tissues likely differ from the TCR repertoires found in blood. The genetic and exposure-history diversity represented was limited by the small number of donors. Even with the large sequencing depth, rarefaction of the sorted-subset datasets indicated that sequencing was incomplete. Compared with non-shared clonotypes, clonotypes shared by all four sorted-subset donors had higher generation probabilities.

Turning to this clone: Its antigen is not yet known. No much larger clonotype is one base removed from it; base qualities were not supplied.

CD8 naive samples consisted of CD45RO-negative cells that were positively selected for CCR7, yielding a CD45RA+CCR7+ population without TemRA cells. Donors were healthy HIV-negative adults with no recently reported acute infections or vaccinations. Every donor was a Caucasian adult living in Nashville, Tennessee, USA. After blood collection by leukapheresis, PBMCs were isolated using Ficoll-Histopaque density gradient centrifugation and then cryopreserved in the vapor phase of liquid nitrogen. Analytical flow cytometry was used to check the purity and quantity of each magnetically sorted T cell population. From each sorted fraction, genomic DNA was isolated and quantified by UV absorbance on a Nanodrop 2000c. CDR1 and CDR2 (SEHNR, FQNEAQ) derive from the germline V gene (reference sequence). At the junction V is shortened by 6 bases and J by 4 bases; bases outside the gene matches: 8. The CDR3 measures 15 amino acids from cysteine to phenylalanine. The sequence is cut down to CDR3 DNA, 45 bases in frame from base 1.

This receptor chain uses TRBV7-9 and TRBJ1-4, with 7 central nucleotides matching TRBD1. This clonotype was sampled from a man between 18 and 35 years old in good health. Some clones in this sample may be carry-over from other donors' samples. Sequenced input: naive CD8+ T cells from PBMCs. Taken with the paper, the label for cell subset or site translates to: CD45RA+CCR7+. The nucleotides are TGTGCCAGCAGTTTTTCCCGGGACAGTAATGAAAAACTGTTTTTT. This gives the protein CASSFSRDSNEKLFF. Full variable domain (CDR3 extended with the reference TRBV7-9 and TRBJ1-4 proteins): DTGVSQNPRHKITKRGQNVTFRCDPISEHNRLYWYRQTLGQGPEFLTYFQNEAQLEKSRLLSDRFSAERPKGSFSTLEIQRTEQGDSAMYLCASSFSRDSNEKLFFGSGTQLSVL.